Listed below are T cell receptor beta chains from one sample, sequenced in a study of persistence of HIV-infected CD4 T cells. The method was immunoSEQ multiplex PCR; TCRdb's version includes in-frame clones alone and lacks a portion of them. Of around 60,000 clones in the sample, under 80% are singletons; the top ten hold about 1.5%. No cognate antigen is known for these TCRs. The material was CD4+ T cells sorted from PBMCs after 18-hour stimulation, obtained from a patient who received antiretroviral therapy. The origin of the receptors is an adult man with HIV who was CMV-seropositive. Each CDR3 is given with its conserved first and last residue. Clone size appears in some rows only: once, few, many, or a class for an expanded clone.

size: -
length: 15
J: TRBJ2-7
V: TRBV2
CDR3: CASNLKTGSTYEQYF

size: -
length: 17
J: TRBJ2-3
V: TRBV5-5
CDR3: CASSLPGTSGSTDTQYF

size: -
length: 13
J: TRBJ2-3
V: TRBV6-5
CDR3: CASSLRQSDTQYF

size: few
length: 14
J: TRBJ2-7
V: TRBV7-2
CDR3: CASSPSLRAYEQYF

size: once
length: 17
J: TRBJ2-7
V: TRBV10-2
CDR3: CASSHFMTSGSSYEQYF

size: -
length: 14
J: TRBJ2-7
V: TRBV25-1
CDR3: CASSDVGPVGEQYF

size: -
length: 16
J: TRBJ2-3
V: TRBV9
CDR3: CASSVGTSGATDTQYF

size: -
length: 10
J: TRBJ1-2
V: TRBV6-4
CDR3: CASSDQGYTF

size: -
length: 12
J: TRBJ2-7
V: TRBV28
CDR3: CASSLQGYEQYF

size: -
length: 14
J: TRBJ2-3
V: TRBV10-1
CDR3: CASSGASRADTQYF

size: once
length: 16
J: TRBJ2-7
V: TRBV28
CDR3: CASIPTAGQESYEQYF

size: -
length: 15
J: TRBJ2-7
V: TRBV29-1
CDR3: CSVRPGGQGASEQYF

size: -
length: 15
J: TRBJ1-1
V: TRBV27
CDR3: CATRPRGTMNTEAFF

size: -
length: 15
J: TRBJ2-7
V: TRBV9
CDR3: CASSVGTGELYEQYF

size: medium-sized
length: 13
J: TRBJ2-3
V: TRBV27
CDR3: CASSLGTSDTQYF

size: -
length: 12
J: TRBJ1-2
V: TRBV2
CDR3: CATLRGADGYTF

size: -
length: 14
J: TRBJ2-7
V: TRBV3-1/TRBV3-2
CDR3: CASSQGRGTYEQYF

size: few
length: 15
J: TRBJ1-5
V: TRBV19
CDR3: CASTKLGGGDQPQHF

size: -
length: 17
J: TRBJ2-1
V: TRBV9
CDR3: CASSAHRGAVSYNEQFF

size: -
length: 14
J: TRBJ1-4
V: TRBV10-2
CDR3: CASRPGREGEKLFF

size: -
length: 13
J: TRBJ1-2
V: TRBV2
CDR3: CASSDEGNYGYTF

size: -
length: 13
J: TRBJ1-2
V: TRBV15
CDR3: CASALGGGKGYTF

size: -
length: 17
J: TRBJ1-4
V: TRBV5-5
CDR3: CASSSGQGIPTNEKLFF

size: -
length: 14
J: TRBJ1-1
V: TRBV7-3
CDR3: CASSLQGRTGEAFF

size: -
length: 14
J: TRBJ1-6
V: TRBV28
CDR3: CASSPGGAISPLHF

size: -
length: 14
J: TRBJ2-6
V: TRBV18
CDR3: CASSPRREANVLTF

size: -
length: 13
J: TRBJ1-2
V: TRBV4-1
CDR3: CASSPWDNYGYTF

size: -
length: 15
J: TRBJ1-2
V: TRBV19
CDR3: CAARPTGMGLNGYTF

size: medium-sized
length: 14
J: TRBJ1-1
V: TRBV7-2
CDR3: CASSPDTGYTEAFF

size: -
length: 17
J: TRBJ1-2
V: TRBV6-6
CDR3: CASSRSTPRTGNYGYTF

size: -
length: 17
J: TRBJ1-3
V: TRBV9
CDR3: CASSALEAGQPGNTIYF

size: few
length: 13
J: TRBJ2-2
V: TRBV24-1
CDR3: CATSWGGTGELFF

size: -
length: 18
J: TRBJ1-5
V: TRBV5-1
CDR3: CASSLGSGGAVVDQPQHF

size: -
length: 11
J: TRBJ1-4
V: TRBV20-1
CDR3: CSARDEIMVFF

size: -
length: 16
J: TRBJ1-6
V: TRBV18
CDR3: CASSRSGTGNNSPLHF

size: once
length: 17
J: TRBJ2-1
V: TRBV5-1
CDR3: CASSLGLAGPPGNEQFF

size: -
length: 13
J: TRBJ1-2
V: TRBV7-9
CDR3: CASSRDLSEGYTF

size: -
length: 16
J: TRBJ2-6
V: TRBV9
CDR3: CASSPRGGSGANVLTF

size: few
length: 16
J: TRBJ1-5
V: TRBV15
CDR3: CATSRDGRTTDQPQHF

size: -
length: 13
J: TRBJ1-1
V: TRBV3-1/TRBV3-2
CDR3: CASSQSTGAEAFF

size: -
length: 13
J: TRBJ1-4
V: TRBV6-5
CDR3: CASRQGANEKLFF

size: -
length: 16
J: TRBJ2-3
V: TRBV6-5
CDR3: CASSYRGQASTDTQYF

size: -
length: 17
J: TRBJ2-7
V: TRBV18
CDR3: CASSPPMGRGSSYEQYF

size: few
length: 13
J: TRBJ1-5
V: TRBV2
CDR3: CASMQGINQPQHF

size: -
length: 16
J: TRBJ1-2
V: TRBV4-1
CDR3: CASSQALRSGNYGYTF

size: -
length: 15
J: TRBJ1-5
V: TRBV18
CDR3: CASSPQGQGEAPQHF

size: -
length: 16
J: TRBJ2-7
V: TRBV9
CDR3: CASSPGGGQGSYEQYF

size: -
length: 14
J: TRBJ2-2
V: TRBV6-1
CDR3: CASSEFRGPGELFF

size: -
length: 13
J: TRBJ2-1
V: TRBV6-5
CDR3: CASSSPAGKSQFF

size: -
length: 14
J: TRBJ2-7
V: TRBV3-1/TRBV3-2
CDR3: CASSQMSGGYEQYF

size: -
length: 14
J: TRBJ1-5
V: TRBV10-2
CDR3: CASAGTGVHQPQHF

size: -
length: 14
J: TRBJ2-1
V: TRBV18
CDR3: CASSLDQGQGKQFF

size: -
length: 14
J: TRBJ1-5
V: TRBV2
CDR3: CASSRTGDNQPQHF

size: -
length: 13
J: TRBJ2-6
V: TRBV2
CDR3: CASSYSGANVLTF

size: -
length: 14
J: TRBJ2-2
V: TRBV2
CDR3: CASKTGVNTGELFF